This T cell receptor (beta chain) derives from a study of blood T cell repertoires in COVID-19. Study-level information: Italy, Spain and the United States were the sources of the convalescent and acute COVID-19 samples. In each case, the material was cDNA or gDNA derived from T cells, B-cell-depleted T cells, or PBMCs.

The table came from immunoSEQ multiplex PCR; TCRdb's copy has only in-frame clones and leaves some out. The sample lists about 70,000 clones; 85% to 90% were seen once. This CDR3 is 15 amino acids long. Germline CDR1 MNHEY, CDR2 SVGAGI. V trimming: 2 bases; J trimming: 4 bases; junction bases outside the gene matches: 6. The chain couples TRBV6-5 to TRBJ2-3; TRBD2 agrees at 7 bases. The sample was peripheral blood. This sequence originates from a man aged 45 to 65 with acute or convalescent COVID-19. The CDR3 here is CASSYGRVGADTQYF. In DNA form, the CDR3 reads TGTGCCAGCAGTTACGGGAGGGTTGGAGCAGATACGCAGTATTTT.